These 6 T cell receptor beta chains share one sample of origin, sequenced in a study of T cell repertoires in cytomegalovirus infection (dated by TCRdb to between 2017 and 2020). Sequencing relied on an Illumina HiSeq 1500. TCRdb reprocessed the public reads (quality trimming at Q25 with fastp, clone calling with MiXCR) and kept in-frame beta chains. Each CDR3 protein gets just one entry, which takes the most common genes and DNA from the rows behind it. Here the sample has roughly 230,000 distinct CDR3 sequences; approximately 15% occur a single time. Around 43% of the sample is taken by the ten largest. The sample taken for sequencing was CD8+ T cells from PBMCs. These receptor sequences come from a human donor in good health (CMV status not recorded). Some clones in this sample may be carry-over from other donors' samples.

The gene calls are TRBV5-1 and TRBJ2-7; 7 nucleotides match TRBD1. The CDR3 consists of 14 residues. V shed 4 bases, J shed 3 bases, and the junction held 7 bases outside the gene matches. Per germline, CDR1 SGHRS and CDR2 YFSETQ. The CDR3 sequence is CASSQSTGSYEQYF. Written as DNA, the CDR3 is TGCGCCAGCAGCCAATCGACAGGGAGCTACGAGCAGTACTTC.

The J gene is TRBJ2-1, the V gene TRBV6-4, with TRBD1 identical over 7 bases. Germline V gene lookup returns CDR1 MRHNA and CDR2 SNTAGT. The V segment lost 0 bases and the J segment 12 bases; nucleotides outside the gene matches: 5. The CDR3 loop spans 13 amino acids. The chain's CDR3 is CASSDSIWTGQFF. In nucleotides, the CDR3 is TGTGCCAGCAGTGACTCCATTTGGACAGGGCAGTTCTTC.

Only a few counts were recorded for this clonotype. J is TRBJ2-1 and V is TRBV7-6; D is possibly TRBD1 (6 bases). V shed 1 base and J shed 5 bases, with 9 bases lying between them. There are 14 residues in the CDR3. Germline CDR1 SGHVS, CDR2 FNYEAQ. This CDR3 reads CASSLVSGDNEQFF. Written as DNA, the CDR3 is TGTGCCAGCAGCTTAGTGTCAGGGGACAATGAGCAGTTCTTC.

This clonotype has a count of ten or more. The chain uses TRBV7-2 and TRBJ1-3; TRBD1 agrees at 7 bases. Germline lookup yields CDR1 SGHTA and CDR2 FQGNSA. The CDR3 is 14 amino acids. J gave up 2 bases and V 2 bases, and 0 bases lay outside the gene matches. CDR3 region: CASSLQGAGNTIYF. CDR3 nucleotide sequence: TGTGCCAGCAGCTTACAGGGGGCTGGAAACACCATATATTTT.

This chain links TRBV9 with TRBJ1-2; a possible D gene is TRBD1 (5 bases). This CDR3 is built from 18 residues. Looked up from germline, CDR1 is SGDLS and CDR2 is YYNGEE. V shed 0 bases and J shed 2 bases, with 20 bases lying between them. Here the CDR3 reads CASSVEGIGGTLNYGYTF. CDR3 sequence (DNA): TGTGCCAGCAGCGTAGAAGGGATTGGAGGGACCCTCAACTATGGCTACACCTTC. The full variable domain, its missing parts supplied by reference TRBV9 and TRBJ1-2, is DSGVTQTPKHLITATGQRVTLRCSPRSGDLSVYWYQQSLDQGLQFLIQYYNGEERAKGNILERFSAQQFPDLHSELNLSSLELGDSALYFCASSVEGIGGTLNYGYTFGSGTRLTVV.

This clonotype was counted only a few times. The chain is built from TRBV27 and TRBJ2-2; D unclear. Germline V gene sequence: CDR1 MNHEY, CDR2 SMNVEV (reference sequence). This CDR3 has 12 amino acids. V was shortened by 5 bases and J by 2 bases, with 3 bases between the two germline ends. The chain's CDR3 is CASSTNTGELFF. DNA of the CDR3: TGTGCCAGCAGTACAAACACCGGGGAGCTGTTTTTT.